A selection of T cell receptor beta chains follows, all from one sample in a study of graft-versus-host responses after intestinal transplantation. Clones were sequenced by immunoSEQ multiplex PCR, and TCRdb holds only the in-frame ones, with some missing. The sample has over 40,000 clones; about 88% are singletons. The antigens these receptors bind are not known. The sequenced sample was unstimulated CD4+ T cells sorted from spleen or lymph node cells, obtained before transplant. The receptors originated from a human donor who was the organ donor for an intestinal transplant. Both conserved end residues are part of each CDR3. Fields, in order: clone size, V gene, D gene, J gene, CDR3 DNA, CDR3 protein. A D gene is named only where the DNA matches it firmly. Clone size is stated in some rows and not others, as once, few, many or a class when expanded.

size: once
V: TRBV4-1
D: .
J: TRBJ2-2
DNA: TGCGCCAGCAGCCAAGCCAGGGCGAACACCGGGGAGCTGTTTTTT
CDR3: CASSQARANTGELFF

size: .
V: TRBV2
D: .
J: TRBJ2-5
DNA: TGTGCCAGCAGATTCCGGGGCAGGGGCACAGAGACCCAGTACTTC
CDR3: CASRFRGRGTETQYF

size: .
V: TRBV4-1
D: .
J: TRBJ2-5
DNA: TGCGCCAGCAGCCAAGGGCAGGGCTCACAAGAGACCCAGTACTTC
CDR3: CASSQGQGSQETQYF

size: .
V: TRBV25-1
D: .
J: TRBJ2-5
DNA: TGTGCCGCCAGAGGGGGGTTGACCCAGTACTTC
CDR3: CAARGGLTQYF

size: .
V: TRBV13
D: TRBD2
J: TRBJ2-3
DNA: TGTGCCAGCAGCCGGGGACTAGCGGGAGCGGGAACAGATACGCAGTATTTT
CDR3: CASSRGLAGAGTDTQYF

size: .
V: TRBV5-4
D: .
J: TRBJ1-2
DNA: TGTGCCAGCAGCTTGGGATCCCAAGGGGCGAGGGGCTACACCTTC
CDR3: CASSLGSQGARGYTF

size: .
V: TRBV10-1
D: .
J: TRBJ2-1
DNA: TGCGCCAGCAGTGAGGGCACGGTGCAGTTCTTC
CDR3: CASSEGTVQFF

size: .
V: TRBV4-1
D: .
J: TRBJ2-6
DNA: TGCGCCAGCAGCCAAGGGCACTCTGGGGCCAACGTCCTGACTTTC
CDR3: CASSQGHSGANVLTF

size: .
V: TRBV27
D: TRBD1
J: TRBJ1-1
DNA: TGTGCCAGCAAAAAGGACAGGGAGGGGACTGAAGCTTTCTTT
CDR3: CASKKDREGTEAFF

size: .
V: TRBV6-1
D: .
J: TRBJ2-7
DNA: TGTGCCAGCAGTTTAAGACGGGGAGCCTACGAGCAGTACTTC
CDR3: CASSLRRGAYEQYF

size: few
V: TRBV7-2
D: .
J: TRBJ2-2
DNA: TGTGCCAGCAGCTTGACGGTGTCCACCGGGGAGCTGTTTTTT
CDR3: CASSLTVSTGELFF

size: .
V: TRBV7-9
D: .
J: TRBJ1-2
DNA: TGTGCCAGCAGCTTCGATAAACGGTTTTATGGCTACACCTTC
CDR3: CASSFDKRFYGYTF

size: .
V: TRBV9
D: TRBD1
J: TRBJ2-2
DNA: TGTGCCAGCAGCGAGGGACAGGGGGCGCAAGTCGGGGAGCTGTTTTTT
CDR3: CASSEGQGAQVGELFF

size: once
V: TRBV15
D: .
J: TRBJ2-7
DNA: TGTGCCACCAGCAGAGATCGGGGCACCTACGAGCAGTACTTC
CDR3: CATSRDRGTYEQYF

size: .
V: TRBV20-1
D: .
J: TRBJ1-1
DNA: TGCAGTGCCTACCAGAACACTGAAGCTTTCTTT
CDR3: CSAYQNTEAFF

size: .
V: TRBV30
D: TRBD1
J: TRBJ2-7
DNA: TGTGCCTGGGGGGCGGACAGGCCAAACTACGAGCAGTACTTC
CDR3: CAWGADRPNYEQYF

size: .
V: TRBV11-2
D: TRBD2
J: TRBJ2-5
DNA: TGTGCCAGCAGCCTAAGGGCTCCCGGCCGAGCGGGGGTGTCGGAGACCCAGTACTTC
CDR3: CASSLRAPGRAGVSETQYF

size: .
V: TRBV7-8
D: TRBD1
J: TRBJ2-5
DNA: TGTGCCAGCACCCAGGGGGAGAAATCGAGGTACCAAGAGACCCAGTACTTC
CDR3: CASTQGEKSRYQETQYF

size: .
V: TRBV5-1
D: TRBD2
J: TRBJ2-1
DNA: TGCGCCAGTCAGCCGTTAGCGGGAGCAGGTGAGCAGTTCTTC
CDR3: CASQPLAGAGEQFF

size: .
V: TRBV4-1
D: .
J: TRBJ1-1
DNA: TGCGCCAGCAGCCAATGGGTGTCAGACTGGGGGCACACTGAAGCTTTCTTT
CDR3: CASSQWVSDWGHTEAFF

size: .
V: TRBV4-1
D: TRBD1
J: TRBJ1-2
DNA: TGCGCCAGCAGCCTACTGACAGGGGAAGGCTACACCTTC
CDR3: CASSLLTGEGYTF

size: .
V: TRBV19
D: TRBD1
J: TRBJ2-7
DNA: TGTGCCAGTAGTATAGATCCAGGGGGCGAGCAGTACTTC
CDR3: CASSIDPGGEQYF

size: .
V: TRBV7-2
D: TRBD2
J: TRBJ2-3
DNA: TGTGCCAGCAGCCCACGGACTAGCGGGACCACAGATACGCAGTATTTT
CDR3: CASSPRTSGTTDTQYF

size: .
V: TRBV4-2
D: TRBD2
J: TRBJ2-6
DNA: TGTGCCAGCAGCCAAGAGGGACTAGCGGGGCTGTACTCTGGGGCCAACGTCCTGACTTTC
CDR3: CASSQEGLAGLYSGANVLTF

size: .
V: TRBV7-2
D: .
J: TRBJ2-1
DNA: TGTGCCAGCAGCTTAACGTGGTATGAGCAGTTCTTC
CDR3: CASSLTWYEQFF

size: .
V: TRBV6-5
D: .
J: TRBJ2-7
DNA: TGTGCCAGCAGTGGAACTAGCTTCTACGAGCAGTACTTC
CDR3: CASSGTSFYEQYF

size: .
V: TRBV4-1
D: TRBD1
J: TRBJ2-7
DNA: TGCGCCAGCAGCCACCCCTACACCACAGGGGGATTAGGCTACGAGCAGTACTTC
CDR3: CASSHPYTTGGLGYEQYF